The present T cell receptor beta chain was sequenced within a study of shared clonotypes between healthy human individuals. Profiling relied on immunoSEQ multiplex PCR, and the TCRdb table lists in-frame clones only, not all of them. The sample holds just over 2,000,000 clones; 85% to 95% are singletons and the top ten take roughly 0.13%. V was clipped by 6 bases and J by 3 bases; unmatched bases: 2. The CDR3 totals 13 residues. Per germline, CDR1 MNHNS and CDR2 SASEGT. The V call is TRBV6-1, the J call TRBJ1-5; 7 nucleotides line up with TRBD1. Material for sequencing was naive CD4+ T cells sorted from blood. Noted subset: CD45RA+ positively selected. The source is a man aged 18 to 35 in good health. Here the CDR3 DNA reads TGTGCCAGCAGAACAGGGGACAATCAGCCCCAGCATTTT. Its translation: CASRTGDNQPQHF.